Given below is one TCR beta chain in context. The antigen is unknown. The sample comes from a study of OX40 agonist ivuxolimab in advanced cancers. Study at large: Dose-escalation subjects each had hepatocellular carcinoma, melanoma, renal cell or head and neck cancer. Partial responses were observed in three patients, of whom one had hepatocellular carcinoma and two had cutaneous melanoma.

TCRdb's table, derived via immunoSEQ multiplex PCR, lists solely in-frame clones and lacks some. Counted here are some 45,000 clones, 86% occurring once; the ten biggest clones make up roughly an eighth. The CDR3 contains 11 residues. CDR1 SGHTA and CDR2 FQGNSA come from the germline V gene. V was shortened by 2 bases and J by 8 bases, with 3 bases between the two germline ends. General study results and limits: The antigen specificity of the peripheral T cells (those that were expanded) was not determined.

The clonotype was recovered from an adult with an advanced solid tumor such as melanoma, head and neck, liver or kidney cancer. The sequencing used CD4+ or CD8+ T cells sorted from blood, collected in a trial of the OX40 agonist ivuxolimab. This chain links TRBV7-2 with TRBJ2-2; D not certain. This CDR3 reads CASSLSGELFF. The CDR3 bases are TGTGCCAGCAGCTTAAGTGGGGAGCTGTTTTTT.